The rows below give T cell receptor beta chains drawn from one sample of a study of blood T cell repertoires in COVID-19. Method: immunoSEQ multiplex PCR; TCRdb's copy keeps in-frame clones and lacks some. This sample has around 180,000 clones, with approximately 85% found just once. The specimen sequenced was peripheral blood. The receptors here all came from a man in his sixties with acute or convalescent COVID-19. The CDR3 runs from the conserved cysteine through the conserved F or W. Each record gives: J gene, D gene, clone size, V gene, CDR3 protein, CDR3 DNA. The D gene is left open where the match is weak. Not all rows give a size; the values are once, few, many and, for expanded clones, a class.

TRBJ2-3 | TRBD2 | NA | TRBV5-1 | CASSPMWTSGTDTQYF | TGCGCCAGCAGCCCGATGTGGACTAGCGGCACAGATACGCAGTATTTT
TRBJ2-1 | TRBD2 | NA | TRBV9 | CASSPGSGRDPNEQFF | TGTGCCAGCAGTCCCGGGAGCGGGAGGGACCCGAATGAGCAGTTCTTC
TRBJ1-5 | NA | NA | TRBV3-1/TRBV3-2 | CASSLGAGGNQPQHF | TGTGCCAGCAGCCTCGGGGCGGGGGGCAATCAGCCCCAGCATTTT
TRBJ2-1 | TRBD2 | NA | TRBV19 | CASSTGTSGRGYNEQFF | TGTGCCAGTAGTACCGGGACTAGCGGGAGGGGGTACAATGAGCAGTTCTTC
TRBJ2-5 | NA | NA | TRBV19 | CASSLTSLEETQYF | TGTGCCAGTAGCCTGACTAGTCTAGAAGAGACCCAGTACTTC
TRBJ2-5 | TRBD2 | once | TRBV2 | CASSVPSGLGQETQYF | TGTGCCAGCAGTGTGCCTAGCGGGCTAGGTCAAGAGACCCAGTACTTC
TRBJ1-1 | NA | NA | TRBV30 | CAWSRSGQGEAFF | TGTGCCTGGAGTAGGTCCGGGCAGGGTGAAGCTTTCTTT
TRBJ2-5 | NA | few | TRBV28 | CASSRRVQEAQYF | TGTGCCAGCAGCCGGAGGGTCCAAGAAGCCCAGTACTTC
TRBJ1-1 | NA | once | TRBV2 | CASSEDSPEAFF | TGTGCCAGCAGTGAGGACAGTCCAGAAGCTTTCTTT
TRBJ2-2 | TRBD2 | NA | TRBV9 | CASSVEGSGSTNTGELFF | TGTGCCAGCAGCGTAGAGGGTAGCGGGAGTACCAACACCGGGGAGCTGTTTTTT
TRBJ2-1 | NA | NA | TRBV3-1/TRBV3-2 | CASSQLGGFEQFF | TGTGCCAGCAGCCAACTCGGCGGCTTTGAGCAGTTCTTC
TRBJ2-1 | TRBD2 | NA | TRBV28 | CASSRKSGSLDYNEQFF | TGTGCCAGCAGTCGTAAAAGCGGGAGCCTAGATTACAATGAGCAGTTCTTC
TRBJ2-1 | NA | NA | TRBV5-1 | CASSLESVTGLSSSYNEQFF | TGCGCCAGCAGCTTGGAATCCGTAACCGGACTGTCCAGCTCCTACAATGAGCAGTTCTTC
TRBJ2-4 | NA | once | TRBV19 | CASSIDRKGGTKNIQYF | TGTGCCAGTAGTATAGATCGGAAGGGGGGGACCAAAAACATTCAGTACTTC
TRBJ2-1 | TRBD2 | NA | TRBV9 | CASSVGTGGPYEQFF | TGTGCCAGCAGCGTAGGCACGGGAGGGCCCTATGAGCAGTTCTTC
TRBJ2-7 | TRBD1 | NA | TRBV18 | CASSPGTGQYEQYF | TGTGCCAGCTCACCCGGGACAGGGCAATACGAGCAGTACTTC
TRBJ2-3 | NA | NA | TRBV19 | CASSIDNRGRADTQYF | TGTGCCAGTAGTATAGACAACCGGGGAAGAGCAGATACGCAGTATTTT
TRBJ1-1 | NA | NA | TRBV11-2 | CASSLGFGGRYTEAFF | TGTGCCAGCAGCTTAGGATTCGGGGGTCGGTACACTGAAGCTTTCTTT
TRBJ1-5 | NA | NA | TRBV27 | CASRGEVGINQPQHF | TGTGCCAGCAGGGGAGAGGTGGGGATTAATCAGCCCCAGCATTTT
TRBJ1-5 | NA | NA | TRBV18 | CASSPPGGNSNQPQHF | TGTGCCAGCTCACCACCGGGGGGTAATAGCAATCAGCCCCAGCATTTT
TRBJ2-5 | TRBD2 | NA | TRBV29-1 | CSAMGTSGRFQETQYF | TGCAGCGCCATGGGGACTAGCGGACGATTCCAAGAGACCCAGTACTTC
TRBJ2-1 | NA | NA | TRBV4-1 | CASSQDPGANEQFF | TGCGCCAGCAGCCAAGATCCAGGGGCCAATGAGCAGTTCTTC
TRBJ2-3 | NA | few | TRBV4-2 | CASSQEQAGSTDTQYF | TGTGCCAGCAGCCAAGAACAGGCTGGGAGCACAGATACGCAGTATTTT
TRBJ2-2 | NA | NA | TRBV19 | CASSIKRTIGGAGELFF | TGTGCCAGTAGTATAAAAAGGACCATTGGCGGGGCCGGGGAGCTGTTTTTT
TRBJ1-1 | NA | once | TRBV28 | CASSLGLRGGAFF | TGTGCCAGCAGTTTAGGGTTGAGGGGGGGAGCTTTCTTT
TRBJ2-1 | TRBD2 | NA | TRBV6-2/TRBV6-3 | CASTPSGRGHEQFF | TGTGCCAGCACCCCTAGCGGGAGGGGTCATGAGCAGTTCTTC
TRBJ1-5 | NA | NA | TRBV6-5 | CASSSGNWQPQHF | TGTGCCAGCAGCTCAGGGAACTGGCAGCCCCAGCATTTT
TRBJ2-2 | TRBD1 | few | TRBV7-6 | CASSLSPGQGNTGELFF | TGTGCCAGCAGCTTATCACCGGGACAGGGGAACACCGGGGAGCTGTTTTTT
TRBJ2-5 | TRBD2 | NA | TRBV6-2/TRBV6-3 | CASSYERLAGRTQYF | TGTGCCAGCAGTTATGAAAGACTAGCGGGACGGACCCAGTACTTC
TRBJ2-4 | TRBD1 | NA | TRBV6-5 | CASRDRGGNIQYF | TGTGCCAGCAGAGACAGGGGGGGGAACATTCAGTACTTC
TRBJ1-5 | TRBD1 | NA | TRBV9 | CASSVGPGGSDQPQHF | TGTGCCAGCAGCGTAGGGCCAGGGGGATCGGATCAGCCCCAGCATTTT
TRBJ1-2 | NA | NA | TRBV2 | CASTEQGWGYTF | TGTGCCAGCACCGAACAGGGCTGGGGCTACACCTTC